A single T cell receptor (beta chain) is shown here with its context. This sample is part of a study of blood T cell repertoires in COVID-19. On the study more broadly: COVID-19 samples collected from the United States, Italy and Spain covered acute and convalescent phases. Nucleic acid was either cDNA or gDNA, and it came from T cells, B-cell-depleted T cells, or PBMCs.

This CDR3 region has 12 residues. The V gene's germline CDR1 is MDHEN and CDR2 SYDVKM. Trimming cost V 6 bases and J 8 bases; bases outside gene matches: 6. Study processing details: Reference gene primer amplification yielded estimated nucleated cell counts. Produced via immunoSEQ multiplex PCR; TCRdb's table is partial and in-frame only. V, J and clone size derive from that table, while D and trimming were established from the DNA sequence. Of 150,000 to 200,000 clones in the sample, roughly 80% are singletons; the top ten hold about 3%. The TCR originated in a man between 65 and 85 years old with acute or convalescent COVID-19. V is TRBV28 and J is TRBJ1-2, with 7 positions matching TRBD1. Sequenced input: peripheral blood. DNA for the CDR3: TGTGCCAGCAGGATCGGAGGGGGCGGCTACACCTTC. This codes for CASRIGGGGYTF.